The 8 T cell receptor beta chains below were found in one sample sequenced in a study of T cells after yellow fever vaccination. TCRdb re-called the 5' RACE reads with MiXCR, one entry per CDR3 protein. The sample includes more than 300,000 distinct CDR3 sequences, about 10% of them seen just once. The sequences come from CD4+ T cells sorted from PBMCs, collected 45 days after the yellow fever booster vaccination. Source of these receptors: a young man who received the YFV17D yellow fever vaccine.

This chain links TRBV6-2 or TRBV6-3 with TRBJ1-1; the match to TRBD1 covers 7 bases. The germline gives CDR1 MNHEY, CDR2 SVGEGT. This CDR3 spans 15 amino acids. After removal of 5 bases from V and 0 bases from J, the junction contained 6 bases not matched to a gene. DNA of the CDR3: TGTGCCAGCAGTCGGCCTGACAGGGTGAACACTGAAGCTTTCTTT. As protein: CASSRPDRVNTEAFF.

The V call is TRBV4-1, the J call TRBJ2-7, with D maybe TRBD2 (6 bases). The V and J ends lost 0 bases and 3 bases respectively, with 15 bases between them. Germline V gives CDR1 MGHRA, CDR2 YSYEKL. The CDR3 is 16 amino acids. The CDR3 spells CASSQETLDGGYEQYV. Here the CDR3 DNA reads TGCGCCAGCAGCCAAGAAACCCTGGACGGGGGCTACGAGCAGTACGTC.

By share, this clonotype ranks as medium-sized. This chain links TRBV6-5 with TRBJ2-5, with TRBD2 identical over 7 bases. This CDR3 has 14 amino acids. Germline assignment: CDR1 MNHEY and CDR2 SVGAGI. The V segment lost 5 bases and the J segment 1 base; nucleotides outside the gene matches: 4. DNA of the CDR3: TGTGCCAGCAGTCAGTCTAGCGGCCAAGAGACCCAGTACTTC. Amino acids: CASSQSSGQETQYF.

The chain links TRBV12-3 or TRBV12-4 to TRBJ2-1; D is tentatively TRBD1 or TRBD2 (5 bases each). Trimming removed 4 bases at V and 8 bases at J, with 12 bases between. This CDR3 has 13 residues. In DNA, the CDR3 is TGTGCCAGCAGTTATGGGACGGTGCATGAGCAGTTCTTC. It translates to CASSYGTVHEQFF.

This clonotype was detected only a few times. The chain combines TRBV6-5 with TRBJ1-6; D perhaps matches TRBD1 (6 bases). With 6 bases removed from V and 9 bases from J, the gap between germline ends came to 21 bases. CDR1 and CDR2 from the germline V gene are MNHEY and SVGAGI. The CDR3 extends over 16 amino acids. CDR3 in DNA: TGTGCCAGCAGCCCTACCCTACAGGGTCCCGGTTCACCCCTCCACTTT. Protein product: CASSPTLQGPGSPLHF.

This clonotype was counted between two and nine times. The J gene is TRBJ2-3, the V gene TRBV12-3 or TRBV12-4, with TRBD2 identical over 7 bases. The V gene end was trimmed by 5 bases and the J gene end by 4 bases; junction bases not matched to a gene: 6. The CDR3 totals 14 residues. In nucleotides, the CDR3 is TGTGCCAGCAGTGCCGGACTAGTCCCAGATACGCAGTATTTT. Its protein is CASSAGLVPDTQYF.

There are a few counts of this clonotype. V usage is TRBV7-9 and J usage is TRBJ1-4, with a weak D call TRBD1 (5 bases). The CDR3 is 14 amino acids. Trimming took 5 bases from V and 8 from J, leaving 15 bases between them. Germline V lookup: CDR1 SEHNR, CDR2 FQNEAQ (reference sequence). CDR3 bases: TGTGCCAGCAGCACCAATCAGGGTAGCGAAAAACTGTTTTTT. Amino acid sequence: CASSTNQGSEKLFF.

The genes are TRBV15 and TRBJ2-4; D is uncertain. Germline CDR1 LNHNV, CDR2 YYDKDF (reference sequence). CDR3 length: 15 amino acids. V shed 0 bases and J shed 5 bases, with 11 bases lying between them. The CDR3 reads CATSRDGVGENIQYF. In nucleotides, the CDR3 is TGTGCCACCAGCAGAGATGGGGTGGGTGAAAACATTCAGTACTTC.